One sample yielded the 19 T cell receptor beta chains listed below, sequenced in a study of blood T cell repertoires in COVID-19. The repertoire was sequenced with immunoSEQ multiplex PCR; TCRdb's copy has only in-frame clones and lacks some. The table has more than 120,000 clones, roughly 84% seen once. Material for sequencing was PBMCs or T cells enriched from blood (not recorded which). The receptors were sampled from a man in his forties or fifties in a cohort exposed to, infected with or recovered from COVID-19 (not recorded which).

The genes are TRBV7-2 and TRBJ1-1; TRBD1 agrees at 11 bases. Per the germline V gene, CDR1 is SGHTA and CDR2 is FQGNSA. V dropped 5 bases and J dropped 7; count of bases not matched to a gene: 15. This CDR3 has 17 residues. The CDR3 reads CASSRGGSDRGLFEAFF. The CDR3 DNA is TGTGCCAGCAGCCGTGGGGGATCGGACAGGGGGCTTTTTGAAGCTTTCTTT.

V and J are TRBV3-1 (or the pseudogene TRBV3-2) and TRBJ1-2; unclear D gene. The V gene lost 1 base and the J gene lost 0 bases, with 12 bases spanning the gap. Germline V gives CDR1 LGHDT, CDR2 YNNKEL (reference sequence). The CDR3 totals 16 residues. For the CDR3, the DNA is TGTGCCAGCAGCCAAGTCCTCAGGTCCACTAACTATGGCTACACCTTC. This gives the protein CASSQVLRSTNYGYTF.

The J gene is TRBJ2-7, the V gene TRBV25-1, with D perhaps matching TRBD2 (5 bases). The CDR3 contains 12 residues. The germline gives CDR1 MGHDK, CDR2 SYGVNS. V lost 4 bases and J lost 3, with 7 bases in between. CDR3 coding DNA: TGTGCCAGCAGTGCGGGAAACTACGAGCAGTACTTC. It translates to CASSAGNYEQYF.

The rearrangement links TRBV3-1 (or the pseudogene TRBV3-2) to TRBJ2-3, with TRBD2 identical over 10 bases. CDR1 and CDR2 from the germline V gene are LGHDT and YNNKEL (reference sequence). V was clipped by 4 bases and J by 5 bases; unmatched bases: 3. CDR3 length: 14 amino acids. The CDR3 here is CASSPGLARDTQYF. DNA of the CDR3: TGTGCCAGCAGCCCGGGACTAGCGAGAGATACGCAGTATTTT.

In its sample, this clone was seen once. The chain combines TRBV2 with TRBJ2-7; the D gene is possibly TRBD1 (5 bases). From germline, CDR1 is SNHLY and CDR2 FYNNEI. Trimming shortened V by 6 bases and J by 5 bases, and 20 bases separated the two germline ends. The CDR3 length is 15 residues. The CDR3 nucleotides are TGTGCCAGCAGACCCGTATCGACAGCATCGAACGAGCAGTACTTC. This translates into CASRPVSTASNEQYF.

The chain links TRBV2 to TRBJ2-5; TRBD1 matches 7 bases. V gave up 5 bases and J gave up 0 bases; unmatched junction bases: 6. In germline, CDR1 is SNHLY, CDR2 FYNNEI. The CDR3 runs 15 residues. CDR3 in amino acids: CASSTRQGHQETQYF. The CDR3 DNA reads TGTGCCAGCAGTACCAGACAGGGCCACCAAGAGACCCAGTACTTC.

This sequence joins TRBV12-5 and TRBJ2-1; 8 bases map to TRBD2. Looked up from germline, CDR1 is LGHNT and CDR2 is FRNRAP. With 6 bases clipped from V and 2 bases from J, the junction kept 6 bases outside the gene matches. The CDR3 loop spans 15 amino acids. CDR3 in DNA: TGTGCTAGTGGGTACACTAGCGGTACCTACAATGAGCAGTTCTTC. This codes for CASGYTSGTYNEQFF.

The chain joins TRBV30 to TRBJ2-3; 11 bases fit TRBD1. J gave up 2 bases and V 5 bases, and 3 bases lay outside the gene matches. This CDR3 is 14 amino acids long. CDR1 is GTSNPN and CDR2 is SVGIG in the germline V gene (reference sequence). This CDR3 reads CAWVDRGLTDTQYF. CDR3 in DNA: TGTGCCTGGGTGGACAGGGGGCTCACAGATACGCAGTATTTT. The full variable domain, with the rest looked up from reference TRBV30 and TRBJ2-3, is SQTIHQWPATLVQPVGSPLSLECTVEGTSNPNLYWYRQAAGRGLQLLFYSVGIGQISSEVPQNLSASRPQDRQFILSSKKLLLSDSGFYLCAWVDRGLTDTQYFGPGTRLTVL.

This clone has just one count. The chain is built from TRBV9 and TRBJ2-2; TRBD1 matches 7 bases. The CDR3 spans 14 residues. V shed 3 bases and J 4 bases; nucleotides not matched to a gene: 3. The germline V gene encodes CDR1 SGDLS and CDR2 YYNGEE. The CDR3: CASSGDSFTGELFF. The CDR3 nucleotides read TGTGCCAGCAGCGGGGACAGCTTCACCGGGGAGCTGTTTTTT. Combining the CDR3 with reference TRBV9 and TRBJ2-2 gives the whole variable domain DSGVTQTPKHLITATGQRVTLRCSPRSGDLSVYWYQQSLDQGLQFLIQYYNGEERAKGNILERFSAQQFPDLHSELNLSSLELGDSALYFCASSGDSFTGELFFGEGSRLTVL.

V and J are TRBV4-2 and TRBJ2-5, with D tentatively TRBD2 (5 bases). The germline CDR1 and CDR2 sequences are LGHNA and YNFKEQ. The CDR3 has 12 amino acids. Trimming pared 5 bases from V and 5 bases from J, leaving 9 bases between. CDR3 residues: CASSGLGETQYF. For the CDR3, the DNA is TGTGCCAGCAGCGGACTGGGTGAGACCCAGTACTTC.

The J gene is TRBJ1-4, the V gene TRBV29-1, with D perhaps TRBD1 (5 bases). In germline, CDR1 is SQVTM, CDR2 ANQGSEA. CDR3 length: 17 residues. V was clipped by 6 bases and J by 7 bases, with 27 bases between them. The CDR3 reads CSVALGPGPASGEKLFF. The CDR3, as DNA: TGCAGCGTCGCTCTGGGGCCAGGGCCTGCCAGTGGTGAAAAACTGTTTTTT. Variable domain in full (rest from reference TRBV29-1 and TRBJ1-4): SAVISQKPSRDICQRGTSLTIQCQVDSQVTMMFWYRQQPGQSLTLIATANQGSEATYESGFVIDKFPISRPNLTFSTLTVSNMSPEDSSIYLCSVALGPGPASGEKLFFGSGTQLSVL.

V is TRBV7-9 and J is TRBJ2-1; the match to TRBD1 covers 8 bases. Germline assignment: CDR1 SEHNR and CDR2 FQNEAQ (reference sequence). V dropped 5 bases and J dropped 4; count of bases not matched to a gene: 4. CDR3 length: 14 amino acids. CDR3 DNA sequence: TGTGCCAGCAGCCGGACAGGGTTGTACAATGAGCAGTTCTTC. Amino acid sequence: CASSRTGLYNEQFF. The full variable domain, its missing parts supplied by reference TRBV7-9 and TRBJ2-1, is DTGVSQNPRHKITKRGQNVTFRCDPISEHNRLYWYRQTLGQGPEFLTYFQNEAQLEKSRLLSDRFSAERPKGSFSTLEIQRTEQGDSAMYLCASSRTGLYNEQFFGPGTRLTVL.

In its sample, this clone was seen once. The rearrangement links TRBV13 to TRBJ2-5, with 7 bases identical to TRBD1. V lost 2 bases to trimming and J lost 1 base; unmatched junction nucleotides: 4. The CDR3 has 15 residues. Germline CDR1 reads PRHDT; CDR2 reads FYEKMQ (reference sequence). The DNA for the CDR3 is TGTGCCAGCAGCTTATTCGGGACAGCCCAAGAGACCCAGTACTTC. Its translation is CASSLFGTAQETQYF. Looking up the rest from reference TRBV13 and TRBJ2-5 gives the full variable domain: AAGVIQSPRHLIKEKRETATLKCYPIPRHDTVYWYQQGPGQDPQFLISFYEKMQSDKGSIPDRFSAQQFSDYHSELNMSSLELGDSALYFCASSLFGTAQETQYFGPGTRLLVL.

This CDR3 is CASSSPYEAFF. The CDR3, as DNA: TGTGCCAGCAGCTCTCCTTATGAAGCTTTCTTT. J is TRBJ1-1 and V is TRBV7-2; D gene ambiguous. Germline assignment: CDR1 SGHTA and CDR2 FQGNSA. The germline V and J ends were trimmed by 4 bases and 7 bases, with 7 bases remaining between them. CDR3 length: 11 amino acids.

This clone turned up a few times. V gene TRBV7-8 combines with J gene TRBJ1-6; D is ambiguous. Trimming took 4 bases from V and 8 from J, leaving 6 bases between them. Per the germline V gene, CDR1 is SGHVS and CDR2 is FQNEAQ. This CDR3 has 12 residues. The CDR3 reads CASSSADSPLHF. CDR3 coding DNA: TGTGCCAGCAGCTCCGCGGATTCACCCCTCCACTTT.

This clone has just a few counts. The CDR3 DNA reads TGTGCCAGTAACAAAGGGACAGGGGCACGCAATCAGCCCCAGCATTTT. Translating gives CASNKGTGARNQPQHF. This chain joins TRBV19 and TRBJ1-5, with 10 positions matching TRBD1. J was trimmed by 2 bases and V by 7 bases; bases with no gene match: 8. This CDR3 is 16 amino acids long. Germline assignment: CDR1 LNHDA and CDR2 SQIVND (reference sequence).

The chain carries TRBV28 and TRBJ2-7; TRBD1 aligns across 9 bases. J was trimmed by 7 bases and V by 6 bases; bases with no gene match: 7. The CDR3 spans 13 residues. Germline-derived CDR1 and CDR2 are MDHEN and SYDVKM. CDR3 region: CASRGQGFGEQYF. The CDR3 bases are TGTGCCAGCAGGGGACAGGGTTTTGGTGAGCAGTACTTC.

This chain connects TRBV5-1 to TRBJ1-6; D ambiguous. CDR1 is SGHRS, CDR2 YFSETQ, per germline. The CDR3 spans 15 residues. The V end was cut by 0 bases, the J end by 9 bases, with 13 bases between. The CDR3 is CASSLGGDGISPLHF. The CDR3 DNA reads TGCGCCAGCAGCTTGGGGGGAGACGGGATTTCACCCCTCCACTTT.

The chain is built from TRBV18 and TRBJ1-3, with TRBD1 as a possible D gene (5 bases). The V gene's germline CDR1 is KGHSH and CDR2 LQKENI. Trimming shortened V by 3 bases and J by 0 bases, and 9 bases separated the two germline ends. The CDR3 is made up of 15 amino acids. The CDR3 is CASSPGGSSGNTIYF. CDR3 sequence (DNA): TGTGCCAGCTCACCGGGGGGAAGCTCTGGAAACACCATATATTTT.